This TCR beta chain stems from a study of blood T cell repertoires in COVID-19. Germline loops: CDR1 LGHNA, CDR2 YNFKEQ. The ends were cut back, 2 bases at V and 3 bases at J, with 13 bases in the middle. The CDR3 consists of 16 residues. Study processing details: How many nucleated cells were present was estimated from reference gene primer amplification. Clones were read by immunoSEQ multiplex PCR, and TCRdb kept only the in-frame ones, dropping some. V and J calls and clone size are those listed in that table; D and trimming were worked out from the DNA. The data contain 380,000 or so clones, around 87% of them seen just once; the ten biggest clones take up approximately 1.3%. Among Cohort 3 donors, those recovered had two negative PCRs, clearance, or symptom resolution.

The sequenced sample was PBMCs or T cells enriched from blood (not recorded which). The chain carries TRBV4-2 and TRBJ2-2; TRBD2 might be the D (6 bases). This TCR was sampled from a man younger than 45 who had recovered from COVID-19. The CDR3 loop reads CASSQIGRGDTGELFF. The CDR3 region has the DNA TGTGCCAGCAGCCAAATTGGGCGGGGCGACACCGGGGAGCTGTTTTTT.